A single sample is the source of the 13 T cell receptor beta chains below, sequenced in a study of CD8 T cells in Susac syndrome (dated by TCRdb to between 2019 and 2020). The library was generated by the immunoSEQ multiplex PCR assay. RNA was extracted with the RNeasy kit and roughly 0.5 to 1 ug was reverse transcribed using random hexamers. TCRdb passed the public sequencing reads through fastp at Q25 and MiXCR, retaining productive beta sequences. Every distinct CDR3 protein forms one entry, paired with its most common genes and DNA. The sample table contains approximately 190,000 distinct CDR3 sequences; only one count was recorded for approximately 96% of them. 0.098% of the sample lies in the top ten. What was sequenced was CD4+ T cells from PBMCs. These receptors were collected from a human donor with Susac syndrome.

About this clonotype itself: The junction departs from germline at one end; a sequencing error may be responsible. The chain combines TRBV5-1 with TRBJ2-5; 7 bases agree with TRBD1. The CDR3 has 14 residues. Germline-derived CDR1 and CDR2 are SGHRS and YFSETQ. The CDR3, as DNA: TGTGCTAGCAGCTCCGGGACAGTCCAAGAGACCCAGTACTTC. Translating it yields CASSSGTVQETQYF.

The chain has TRBV2 and TRBJ2-2, with 7 nucleotides matching TRBD2. CDR3 length: 15 amino acids. CDR1 and CDR2 from the germline V gene are SNHLY and FYNNEI. The trim removed 5 bases at V and 4 bases at J, leaving 7 bases unmatched. In nucleotides, the CDR3 is TGTGCCAGCAGTCTCTCGACTAGCCTCACCGGGGAGCTGTTTTTT. It encodes CASSLSTSLTGELFF. Combining the CDR3 with reference TRBV2 and TRBJ2-2 gives the whole variable domain EPEVTQTPSHQVTQMGQEVILRCVPISNHLYFYWYRQILGQKVEFLVSFYNNEISEKSEIFDDQFSVERPDGSNFTLKIRSTKLEDSAMYFCASSLSTSLTGELFFGEGSRLTVL.

The rearrangement uses TRBV20-1 and TRBJ2-5; TRBD2 agrees at 12 bases. Germline CDR1 is DFQATT and CDR2 is SNEGSKA (reference sequence). This CDR3 is 14 amino acids long. J gave up 7 bases and V 3 bases, and 6 bases lay outside the gene matches. CDR3 sequence (DNA): TGCAGTGCTAGGAAAGGACTAGCGGGGTGGACCCAGTACTTC. Its translation is CSARKGLAGWTQYF.

Here the CDR3 reads CATQDRAFQPQHF. In DNA form, the CDR3 reads TGTGCCACCCAGGACAGGGCTTTTCAGCCCCAGCATTTT. V gene TRBV15 combines with J gene TRBJ1-5, with 8 nucleotides matching TRBD1. This CDR3 is built from 13 residues. The V gene's germline CDR1 is LNHNV and CDR2 YYDKDF (reference sequence). Losses at the gene ends were 8 bases for V and 6 bases for J; bases not matched to a gene: 6.

CDR3 region: CASSQDLGYGRGGRNEQFF. CDR3 bases: TGCGCCAGCAGCCAAGATCTGGGGTACGGGCGGGGAGGGAGAAATGAGCAGTTCTTC. The chain has TRBV4-3 and TRBJ2-1; the match to TRBD2 covers 7 bases. J was trimmed by 7 bases and V by 0 bases; bases with no gene match: 18. In germline, CDR1 is LGHNA, CDR2 YSLEER. This CDR3 has 19 amino acids.

The chain is built from TRBV5-1 and TRBJ2-3; D remains ambiguous. CDR3 size: 12 residues. Germline V gene sequence: CDR1 SGHRS, CDR2 YFSETQ. Trimming cost V 2 bases and J 4 bases, with 5 bases left between them. The CDR3 protein is CASSLAADTQYF. The CDR3 DNA sequence: TGCGCCAGCAGCTTAGCAGCAGATACGCAGTATTTT.

V usage is TRBV3-1 and J usage is TRBJ2-2, with 7 positions matching TRBD1. Germline CDR1 and CDR2: LGHDT and YNNKEL (reference sequence). The junction had 9 bases not matched to a gene; V was cut back by 4 bases and J by 16 bases. CDR3 length equals 12 residues. The DNA for the CDR3 is TGTGCCAGCAGCCTCCTAGGGGGCTGGCCGTTTTTT. Encoded protein: CASSLLGGWPFF.

The count of this clonotype is one. This chain connects TRBV12-3 or TRBV12-4 to TRBJ2-7, with TRBD2 identical over 14 bases. V lost 4 bases, J lost 7 bases, and 6 bases stayed unmatched. This CDR3 region has 15 residues. The CDR3 sequence is CASSSRLAGGHEQYF. For the CDR3, the DNA is TGTGCCAGCAGTTCCCGACTAGCGGGGGGGCATGAGCAGTACTTC.

The chain recombines TRBV28 with TRBJ2-1; no clear D. This CDR3 is built from 15 residues. Germline values: CDR1 MDHEN, CDR2 SYDVKM. V lost 5 bases to trimming and J lost 0 bases, with 11 bases between them. As DNA, the CDR3 is TGTGCCAGCAGTCCCACCAGAAACTCCTACAATGAGCAGTTCTTC. Translation: CASSPTRNSYNEQFF. The full variable domain, its missing parts supplied by reference TRBV28 and TRBJ2-1, is DVKVTQSSRYLVKRTGEKVFLECVQDMDHENMFWYRQDPGLGLRLIYFSYDVKMKEKGDIPEGYSVSREKKERFSLILESASTNQTSMYLCASSPTRNSYNEQFFGPGTRLTVL.

V is TRBV7-3 and J is TRBJ1-1; the D is unclear. V shed 1 base and J shed 1 base, with 4 bases lying between them. The germline V gene encodes CDR1 SGHTA and CDR2 FQGTGA. The CDR3 sequence is 13 residues long. CDR3 region: CASSLNRNTEAFF. In DNA form, the CDR3 reads TGTGCCAGCAGCTTAAACAGGAACACTGAAGCTTTCTTT.

This chain joins TRBV14 and TRBJ2-3; TRBD2 agrees at 8 bases. Unmatched junction bases numbered 10, after V lost 0 bases and J lost 8 bases. Germline V gives CDR1 SGHDN, CDR2 FVKESK. The CDR3 length is 16 residues. The CDR3 here is CASSQDRRGAGGTQYF. The CDR3 nucleotides are TGTGCCAGCAGCCAAGATCGAAGAGGGGCGGGAGGTACGCAGTATTTT.

V gene TRBV30 combines with J gene TRBJ2-2; D unresolved. The V gene's germline CDR1 is GTSNPN and CDR2 SVGIG (reference sequence). There are 13 residues in the CDR3. V was clipped by 0 bases and J by 4 bases, with 6 bases between them. This CDR3 is CAWSVLITGELFF. The CDR3 nucleotides are TGTGCCTGGAGTGTACTGATCACCGGGGAGCTGTTTTTT.

The chain links TRBV20-1 to TRBJ1-2, with 7 bases matching TRBD1. Looked up from germline, CDR1 is DFQATT and CDR2 is SNEGSKA (reference sequence). V gave up 3 bases and J gave up 2 bases; unmatched junction bases: 3. This CDR3 spans 13 amino acids. The CDR3 DNA follows: TGCAGTGCTAGTCAGGGGGAGAACTATGGCTACACCTTC. Translating gives CSASQGENYGYTF.